The 14 T cell receptor beta chains in this list originate from one sample, sequenced in a study of blood T cell repertoires in COVID-19. Libraries were prepared by immunoSEQ multiplex PCR; TCRdb keeps only in-frame clonotypes and omits some of them. The sample has some 62,000 clones, 80% to 90% seen once. Sequenced material: PBMCs or T cells enriched from blood (not recorded which). The receptors originated from a woman aged 35 to 49 with acute COVID-19.

V gene TRBV25-1 combines with J gene TRBJ2-1, with D maybe TRBD1 (5 bases). V was trimmed by 1 base and J by 6 bases, leaving 16 bases between them. CDR3 length: 16 amino acids. Germline V CDR1 and CDR2: MGHDK, SYGVNS. The CDR3 region is CASSESVQAPGNEQFF. CDR3 DNA: TGTGCCAGCAGTGAATCAGTACAGGCCCCAGGCAATGAGCAGTTCTTC.

The chain uses TRBV4-2 and TRBJ1-5; D not resolved. Trimming left V 0 bases short and J 0 bases short, with 12 bases between. The CDR3 has 17 residues. Germline CDR1 reads LGHNA; CDR2 reads YNFKEQ. The CDR3 spells CASSQDLEVPSNQPQHF. The CDR3 bases are TGTGCCAGCAGCCAAGATTTAGAAGTTCCTAGCAATCAGCCCCAGCATTTT.

CDR3 coding DNA: TGTGCCAGCAGTGGGAAGGATAGCGGGGAGAAAATCCACAATGAGCAGTTCTTC. Translating gives CASSGKDSGEKIHNEQFF. The chain uses TRBV6-1 and TRBJ2-1, with TRBD2 matching 8 bases. V lost 4 bases and J lost 5; bases outside the gene matches: 16. The CDR3 sequence is 18 residues long. The V gene's germline CDR1 is MNHNS and CDR2 SASEGT.

This sequence joins TRBV11-2 and TRBJ1-4; 9 positions match TRBD1. The trim removed 5 bases at V and 8 bases at J, leaving 6 bases unmatched. Germline assignment: CDR1 SGHAT and CDR2 FQNNGV. This CDR3 is 14 amino acids long. The CDR3 spells CASSGTGGREKLFF. As DNA, the CDR3 is TGTGCCAGCAGCGGAACAGGGGGCAGGGAAAAACTGTTTTTT.

This clone occurred once. V and J are TRBV27 and TRBJ1-1; a possible D gene is TRBD1 (5 bases). Looked up from germline, CDR1 is MNHEY and CDR2 is SMNVEV (reference sequence). This CDR3 has 13 amino acids. With 5 bases removed from V and 3 bases from J, the gap between germline ends came to 10 bases. CDR3 region: CASSLGAHTEAFF. Written as DNA, the CDR3 is TGTGCCAGCAGTCTTGGGGCGCACACTGAAGCTTTCTTT.

V and J are TRBV28 and TRBJ1-2, with D maybe TRBD1 (5 bases). Trimming shortened V by 5 bases and J by 6 bases, and 10 bases separated the two germline ends. Per the germline V gene, CDR1 is MDHEN and CDR2 is SYDVKM. This CDR3 has 12 amino acids. The CDR3, as DNA: TGTGCCAGCAGTCAGGGTTTGGATGGCTACACCTTC. It is translated as CASSQGLDGYTF.

The rearrangement joins TRBV6-5 to TRBJ2-2, with D possibly TRBD1 on 5 matching bases. CDR1 MNHEY and CDR2 SVGAGI come from the germline V gene. Trimming took 7 bases from V and 1 from J, leaving 10 bases between them. CDR3 size: 14 residues. The CDR3 loop is CASKAGRNTGELFF. As DNA, the CDR3 is TGTGCCAGCAAAGCAGGGCGGAACACCGGGGAGCTGTTTTTT.

J is TRBJ1-5 and V is TRBV19, with D possibly matching TRBD1 (5 bases). The CDR3 extends over 16 amino acids. Germline values: CDR1 LNHDA, CDR2 SQIVND (reference sequence). Trimming stripped 2 bases from V and 5 bases from J, with 16 bases between. The CDR3 region is CASSISFRGTYQPQHF. In nucleotides, the CDR3 is TGTGCCAGTAGTATAAGTTTCCGGGGGACCTATCAGCCCCAGCATTTT.

The chain combines TRBV2 with TRBJ2-5; TRBD2 agrees at 7 bases. J was trimmed by 4 bases and V by 7 bases; bases with no gene match: 15. The CDR3 consists of 16 residues. CDR1 and CDR2 (germline): SNHLY, FYNNEI. The CDR3: CASKIGWREKGETQYF. Written as DNA, the CDR3 is TGTGCCAGCAAGATCGGCTGGCGGGAGAAGGGAGAGACCCAGTACTTC.

The genes are TRBV28 and TRBJ2-4, with D perhaps matching TRBD2 (5 bases). There are 15 residues in the CDR3. Germline V gene lookup returns CDR1 MDHEN and CDR2 SYDVKM. Trimming took off 6 bases at V and 3 bases at J, with 15 bases between the two ends. In nucleotides, the CDR3 is TGTGCCAGCAGACCGACGGGAATGGGCAAAAACATTCAGTACTTC. Residues: CASRPTGMGKNIQYF.

The chain employs TRBV7-8 and TRBJ2-7, with D possibly being TRBD2 (6 bases). V dropped 7 bases and J dropped 3 bases, with 13 bases sitting between them. CDR3 size: 13 residues. From germline, CDR1 is SGHVS and CDR2 FQNEAQ. CDR3 loop: CASTRTNIYEQYV. In DNA form, the CDR3 reads TGTGCCAGCACCCGGACTAACATCTACGAGCAGTACGTC.

This clone was seen a few times. This sample includes further DNA sequences coding for the same CDR3. The chain recombines TRBV18 with TRBJ1-3; D call uncertain. Germline CDR1 and CDR2: KGHSH and LQKENI. The V and J ends lost 6 bases and 0 bases respectively, with 9 bases between them. CDR3 length equals 14 residues. The CDR3 region is CASSGYSSGNTIYF. In DNA, the CDR3 is TGTGCCAGCTCCGGTTACTCCTCTGGAAACACCATATATTTT.

V usage is TRBV2 and J usage is TRBJ2-7, with unresolved D. Germline CDR1 reads SNHLY; CDR2 reads FYNNEI. Between the trimmed V and J ends, which lost 9 bases and 3 bases, there was a span of 6 bases. The CDR3 totals 10 residues. The CDR3 nucleotides are TGTGCCAGTCAACTCTACGAGCAGTACTTC. This sequence encodes CASQLYEQYF.

This clone has just a few counts. The rearrangement joins TRBV19 to TRBJ1-2, with 7 nucleotides matching TRBD1. The CDR3 runs to 13 residues. Losses at the gene ends were 5 bases for V and 7 bases for J; bases not matched to a gene: 7. The germline V gene encodes CDR1 LNHDA and CDR2 SQIVND (reference sequence). CDR3 sequence: CASSLTTGIGYTF. In DNA, the CDR3 is TGTGCCAGTAGTTTAACGACAGGGATTGGCTACACCTTC.